The rows below give T cell receptor beta chains drawn from one sample of a study of T cells in Graves' hyperthyroidism and ophthalmopathy. TCRdb redid the calling of the multiplex PCR reads with MiXCR, one entry per CDR3 protein. Among a few hundred thousand distinct CDR3 sequences listed, around 14% were seen once. The source material was blood. The receptors were sampled from a woman under 40 with Graves' hyperthyroidism. Both conserved end residues are part of each CDR3. A D gene is named only where the DNA matches it firmly. The listing skips clone size in some rows; elsewhere it reads once, few, many or a size class.

CDR3: CASRPGLQYEQYF; DNA: TGTGCCAGCAGACCGGGACTACAATACGAGCAGTACTTC; length: 13; D: TRBD2; J: TRBJ2-7; size: many; V: TRBV2
CDR3: CASSRDGNSNQPQHF; DNA: TGCGCCAGCAGCCGGGACGGTAATAGCAATCAGCCCCAGCATTTT; length: 15; D: -; J: TRBJ1-5; size: few; V: TRBV4-1
CDR3: CASSALSHDEQFF; DNA: TGTGCCAGTAGTGCCCTCAGTCACGATGAGCAGTTCTTC; length: 13; D: -; J: TRBJ2-1; size: -; V: TRBV19
CDR3: CASSLNEDREYNEQFF; DNA: TGTGCCAGCAGTTTGAACGAGGACAGAGAATACAATGAGCAGTTCTTC; length: 16; D: -; J: TRBJ2-1; size: few; V: TRBV12-3/TRBV12-4
CDR3: CSARGTDYEQYF; DNA: TGCAGTGCTAGAGGGACCGACTACGAGCAGTACTTC; length: 12; D: -; J: TRBJ2-7; size: once; V: TRBV20-1
CDR3: CASSTTGTEYEQYF; DNA: TGTGCCAGCAGCACAACCGGGACCGAGTACGAGCAGTACTTC; length: 14; D: -; J: TRBJ2-7; size: many; V: TRBV11-1
CDR3: CASSPYTGGEQFF; DNA: TGTGCCAGCAGCCCTTATACCGGGGGTGAGCAGTTCTTC; length: 13; D: -; J: TRBJ2-1; size: few; V: TRBV6-1
CDR3: CASSVTGTSGVEQYF; DNA: TGTGCCAGCAGCGTTACCGGGACTAGCGGAGTCGAGCAGTACTTC; length: 15; D: TRBD2; J: TRBJ2-7; size: few; V: TRBV9
CDR3: CSASPRRDEQYF; DNA: TGCAGTGCTAGCCCGCGTCGCGACGAGCAGTACTTC; length: 12; D: -; J: TRBJ2-7; size: many; V: TRBV20-1
CDR3: CASSVSGSSYNEQFF; DNA: TGTGCCAGCAGCGTAAGCGGGAGCTCCTACAATGAGCAGTTCTTC; length: 15; D: TRBD2; J: TRBJ2-1; size: many; V: TRBV9
CDR3: CASSFVGNTEAFF; DNA: TGTGCCAGCAGTTTTGTAGGAAACACTGAAGCTTTCTTT; length: 13; D: -; J: TRBJ1-1; size: many; V: TRBV12-3/TRBV12-4
CDR3: CSVDAEAITDTQYF; DNA: TGCAGCGTTGATGCGGAGGCGATCACAGATACGCAGTATTTT; length: 14; D: -; J: TRBJ2-3; size: many; V: TRBV29-1
CDR3: CASNWGASNTGELFF; DNA: TGTGCCAGTAATTGGGGGGCCTCGAACACCGGGGAGCTGTTTTTT; length: 15; D: -; J: TRBJ2-2; size: -; V: TRBV19
CDR3: CASSWKSKNIQYF; DNA: TGTGCCAGCAGTTGGAAATCCAAAAACATTCAGTACTTC; length: 13; D: -; J: TRBJ2-4; size: -; V: TRBV27
CDR3: CASSLQVDDQGQHF; DNA: TGTGCCAGCAGTTTGCAGGTTGACGATCAGGGCCAGCATTTT; length: 14; D: -; J: TRBJ1-5; size: -; V: TRBV12-3/TRBV12-4
CDR3: CASSVGVGQPGVDEQFF; DNA: TGTGCCAGCAGCGTAGGGGTGGGACAACCCGGGGTAGATGAGCAGTTCTTC; length: 17; D: -; J: TRBJ2-1; size: -; V: TRBV9
CDR3: CASSQRRTGVDTGELFF; DNA: TGCGCCAGCAGCCAACGACGGACAGGGGTGGACACCGGGGAGCTGTTTTTT; length: 17; D: TRBD1; J: TRBJ2-2; size: -; V: TRBV4-3
CDR3: CASSYSAGFGELFF; DNA: TGTGCCAGCAGCTATAGTGCAGGGTTCGGGGAGCTGTTTTTT; length: 14; D: -; J: TRBJ2-2; size: many; V: TRBV3-1
CDR3: CSVEATSGVNEQFF; DNA: TGCAGCGTTGAAGCAACTAGCGGGGTCAATGAGCAGTTCTTC; length: 14; D: TRBD2; J: TRBJ2-1; size: many; V: TRBV29-1
CDR3: CSATVGTPGNTIYF; DNA: TGCAGTGCTACGGTCGGGACACCTGGAAACACCATATATTTT; length: 14; D: -; J: TRBJ1-3; size: few; V: TRBV20-1
CDR3: CASSPGVGTEQYF; DNA: TGTGCCAGCTCACCAGGGGTGGGTACCGAGCAGTACTTC; length: 13; D: -; J: TRBJ2-7; size: many; V: TRBV18
CDR3: CATGVPAYEQYF; DNA: TGTGCCACCGGGGTTCCAGCCTACGAGCAGTACTTC; length: 12; D: -; J: TRBJ2-7; size: -; V: TRBV2
CDR3: CASSLVLAGRSSEQFF; DNA: TGCGCCAGCAGCTTGGTGCTAGCGGGACGGAGTAGTGAGCAGTTCTTC; length: 16; D: TRBD2; J: TRBJ2-1; size: many; V: TRBV5-1
CDR3: CASSLEGTGRSDSPLHF; DNA: TGTGCCAGCAGTCTCGAGGGGACAGGGCGTTCGGATTCACCCCTCCACTTT; length: 17; D: TRBD1; J: TRBJ1-6; size: many; V: TRBV2
CDR3: CASGNGARSDTQYF; DNA: TGTGCCAGCGGGAACGGGGCACGGTCAGATACGCAGTATTTT; length: 14; D: -; J: TRBJ2-3; size: many; V: TRBV7-9
CDR3: CASSPEGASNTGELFF; DNA: TGCGCCAGCAGCCCCGAAGGGGCCAGTAACACCGGGGAGCTGTTTTTT; length: 16; D: -; J: TRBJ2-2; size: many; V: TRBV5-1